These 9 T cell receptor beta chains were all obtained from the same sample, sequenced in a study of T cell responses to AZD1222 COVID-19 vaccine. Profiled with immunoSEQ multiplex PCR; TCRdb holds only in-frame clones, not every one. The sample contains 100,000 or so clones, about 88% of which appear only once. The sequencing used peripheral blood, collected on day 0 of AZD1222 vaccination. The receptors come from an adult in good health.

The gene calls are TRBV20-1 and TRBJ2-5, with TRBD2 as a possible D gene (7 bases). Deletions cut 3 bases from V and 5 bases from J, with 16 bases between. Germline CDR1 DFQATT, CDR2 SNEGSKA (reference sequence). This CDR3 has 14 amino acids. Here the CDR3 DNA reads TGCAGTGCTAGTCCCGGGGGGCGGAGGGAGACCCAGTACTTC. It encodes CSASPGGRRETQYF.

V gene TRBV6-1 combines with J gene TRBJ2-3, with TRBD2 matching over 7 bases. This CDR3 is 18 amino acids long. Germline CDR1 MNHNS, CDR2 SASEGT. J lost 2 bases, V lost 3 bases, and 14 bases had no gene match. The CDR3 DNA is TGTGCCAGCAGTGAGATGTATGGGGCGGGAGTTAACACAGATACGCAGTATTTT. Translated, it gives CASSEMYGAGVNTDTQYF.

This chain uses TRBV6-5 with TRBJ2-7; D is possibly TRBD1 (5 bases). Trimming stripped 0 bases from V and 4 bases from J, with 10 bases between. This CDR3 contains 14 residues. CDR1 and CDR2 from the germline V gene are MNHEY and SVGAGI. CDR3 nucleotides: TGTGCCAGCAGTTACTCGGACATGAGGTACGAGCAGTACTTC. Protein sequence: CASSYSDMRYEQYF.

This chain connects TRBV19 to TRBJ2-1, with TRBD2 matching over 9 bases. Germline V gene data show CDR1 as LNHDA and CDR2 as SQIVND (reference sequence). The CDR3 has 15 residues. V lost 0 bases to trimming and J lost 6 bases; unmatched junction nucleotides: 3. Here the CDR3 reads CASSIEGGRANEQFF. Here the CDR3 DNA reads TGTGCCAGTAGTATAGAAGGCGGGAGGGCCAATGAGCAGTTCTTC.

The CDR3 DNA follows: TGTGCCAGCAGCCAACACGCCAAACTGGGAAATGAGCAGTTCTTC. This encodes CASSQHAKLGNEQFF. This chain links TRBV3-1 (or the pseudogene TRBV3-2) with TRBJ2-1; no reliable D call. The CDR3 runs 15 residues. Germline V lookup: CDR1 LGHDT, CDR2 YNNKEL (reference sequence). Trimming took off 2 bases at V and 7 bases at J, with 15 bases between the two ends.

This chain connects TRBV27 to TRBJ2-7, with TRBD1 matching over 9 bases. Unmatched junction bases numbered 12, after V lost 3 bases and J lost 6 bases. Germline V gives CDR1 MNHEY, CDR2 SMNVEV (reference sequence). The CDR3 sequence is 16 residues long. Here the CDR3 reads CASSFARTGVRSEQYF. In DNA form, the CDR3 reads TGTGCCAGCAGTTTCGCCCGGACAGGGGTACGTAGCGAGCAGTACTTC.

The rearrangement uses TRBV27 and TRBJ2-7; weak D call: TRBD2 (6 bases). V lost 5 bases and J 5 bases, leaving 19 bases between the germline ends. CDR1 MNHEY and CDR2 SMNVEV come from the germline V gene (reference sequence). The CDR3 extends over 15 amino acids. The CDR3 sequence is CASSGTGSWKDEQYF. The DNA of the CDR3 is TGTGCCAGCAGTGGGACCGGGAGTTGGAAGGACGAGCAGTACTTC.

This chain joins TRBV5-5 and TRBJ2-7, with 9 positions matching TRBD2. Germline V gene lookup returns CDR1 SGHKS and CDR2 YYEKEE (reference sequence). There are 18 residues in the CDR3. With V trimmed by 2 bases and J by 0 bases, 12 bases remained unmatched. The CDR3 sequence: CASSFVGLGLATSYEQYF. CDR3 DNA sequence: TGTGCCAGCAGCTTTGTGGGGCTCGGACTAGCGACCTCCTACGAGCAGTACTTC.

V is TRBV29-1 and J is TRBJ1-4, with 9 positions matching TRBD1. CDR3 length equals 13 residues. Germline V gene lookup returns CDR1 SQVTM and CDR2 ANQGSEA. Trimming at V came to 6 bases and at J to 10 bases, leaving 9 bases not matched to a gene. The CDR3 loop reads CSVLQGAGGKLFF. CDR3 coding DNA: TGCAGCGTATTACAGGGGGCGGGTGGAAAACTGTTTTTT.